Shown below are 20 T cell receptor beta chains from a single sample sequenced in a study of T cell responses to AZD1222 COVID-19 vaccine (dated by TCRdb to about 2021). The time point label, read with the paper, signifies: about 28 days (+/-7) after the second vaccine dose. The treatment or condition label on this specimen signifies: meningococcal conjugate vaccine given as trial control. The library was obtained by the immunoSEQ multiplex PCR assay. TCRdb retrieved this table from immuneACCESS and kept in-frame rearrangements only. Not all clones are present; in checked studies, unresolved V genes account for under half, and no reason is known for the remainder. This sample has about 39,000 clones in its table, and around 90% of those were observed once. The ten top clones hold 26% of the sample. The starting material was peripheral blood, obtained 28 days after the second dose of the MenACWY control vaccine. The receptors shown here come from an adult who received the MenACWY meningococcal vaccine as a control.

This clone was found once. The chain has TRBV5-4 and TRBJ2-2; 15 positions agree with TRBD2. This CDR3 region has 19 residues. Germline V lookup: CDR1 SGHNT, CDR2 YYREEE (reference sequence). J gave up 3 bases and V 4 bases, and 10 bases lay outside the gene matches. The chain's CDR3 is CASSRPGTSGRRYTGELFF. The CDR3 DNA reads TGTGCCAGCAGCCGGCCCGGGACTAGCGGGAGGAGGTACACCGGGGAGCTGTTTTTT.

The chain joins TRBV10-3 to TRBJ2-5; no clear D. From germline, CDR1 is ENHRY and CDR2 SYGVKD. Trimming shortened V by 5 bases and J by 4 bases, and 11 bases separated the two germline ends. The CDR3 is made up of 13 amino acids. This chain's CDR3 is CAISKPLRETQYF. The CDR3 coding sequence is TGTGCCATCAGTAAACCTCTCAGAGAGACCCAGTACTTC.

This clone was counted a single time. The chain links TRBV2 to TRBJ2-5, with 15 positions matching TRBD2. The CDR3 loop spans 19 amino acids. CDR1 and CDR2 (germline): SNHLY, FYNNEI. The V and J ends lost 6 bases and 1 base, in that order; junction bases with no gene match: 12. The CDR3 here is CASRRFGLAGGPAQETQYF. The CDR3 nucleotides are TGTGCCAGCAGACGCTTCGGACTAGCGGGAGGGCCGGCCCAAGAGACCCAGTACTTC.

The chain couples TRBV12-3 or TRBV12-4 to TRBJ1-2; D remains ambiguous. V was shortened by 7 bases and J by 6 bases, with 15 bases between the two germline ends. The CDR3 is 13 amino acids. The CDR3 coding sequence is TGTGCCAGCACCATACAAGGCCCCGATGGCTACACCTTC. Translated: CASTIQGPDGYTF.

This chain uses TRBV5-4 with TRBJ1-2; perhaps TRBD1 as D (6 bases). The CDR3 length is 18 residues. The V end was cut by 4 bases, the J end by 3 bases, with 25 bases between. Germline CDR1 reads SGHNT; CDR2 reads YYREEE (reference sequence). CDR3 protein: CASSPREGGGAVDYGYTF. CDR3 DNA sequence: TGTGCCAGCAGCCCCCGGGAGGGGGGCGGCGCAGTAGACTATGGCTACACCTTC.

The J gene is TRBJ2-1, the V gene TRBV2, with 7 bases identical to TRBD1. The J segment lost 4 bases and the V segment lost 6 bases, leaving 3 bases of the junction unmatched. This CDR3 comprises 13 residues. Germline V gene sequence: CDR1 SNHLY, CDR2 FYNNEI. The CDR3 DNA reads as TGTGCCAGCAGGGGACAGTCATACAATGAGCAGTTCTTC. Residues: CASRGQSYNEQFF.

The CDR3 DNA reads as TGTTCCGAGACCCCCAGCCGAAAGGGCTACGAGCAGTACTTC. Translation: CSETPSRKGYEQYF. The J gene is TRBJ2-7, the V gene TRBV19; D remains ambiguous. The CDR3 is 14 amino acids. CDR1 and CDR2 from the germline V gene are LNHDA and SQIVND (reference sequence).

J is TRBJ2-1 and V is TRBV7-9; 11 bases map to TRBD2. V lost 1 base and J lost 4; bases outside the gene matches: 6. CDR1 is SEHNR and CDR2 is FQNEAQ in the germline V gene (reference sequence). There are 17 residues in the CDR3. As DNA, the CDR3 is TGTGCCAGCAGCTTAGAGGGTAGCGGGAGGGGATACAATGAGCAGTTCTTC. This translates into CASSLEGSGRGYNEQFF.

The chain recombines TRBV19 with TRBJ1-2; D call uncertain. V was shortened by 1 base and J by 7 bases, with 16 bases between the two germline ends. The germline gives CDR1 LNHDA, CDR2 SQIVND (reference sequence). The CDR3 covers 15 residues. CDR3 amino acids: CASSIAFNSGSGYTF. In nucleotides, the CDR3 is TGTGCCAGTAGTATAGCGTTCAACAGTGGTAGTGGCTACACCTTC.

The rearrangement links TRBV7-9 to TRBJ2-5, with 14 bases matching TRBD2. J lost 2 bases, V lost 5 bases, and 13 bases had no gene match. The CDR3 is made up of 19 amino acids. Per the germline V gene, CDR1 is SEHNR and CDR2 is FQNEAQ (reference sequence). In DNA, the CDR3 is TGTGCCAGCAGCAACCCTTCGGGGACTAGCGGGAGAAGGCAAGAGACCCAGTACTTC. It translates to CASSNPSGTSGRRQETQYF. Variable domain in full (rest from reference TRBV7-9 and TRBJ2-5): DTGVSQNPRHKITKRGQNVTFRCDPISEHNRLYWYRQTLGQGPEFLTYFQNEAQLEKSRLLSDRFSAERPKGSFSTLEIQRTEQGDSAMYLCASSNPSGTSGRRQETQYFGPGTRLLVL.

The CDR3 spells CASSLDPGQSEEKLFF. In DNA form, the CDR3 reads TGCGCCAGCAGCTTGGATCCGGGACAGAGTGAGGAAAAACTGTTTTTT. The J gene is TRBJ1-4, the V gene TRBV5-1, with 7 bases lining up with TRBD1. The CDR3 is made up of 16 amino acids. CDR1 is SGHRS and CDR2 is YFSETQ in the germline V gene. After removal of 0 bases from V and 8 bases from J, the junction contained 10 bases not matched to a gene.

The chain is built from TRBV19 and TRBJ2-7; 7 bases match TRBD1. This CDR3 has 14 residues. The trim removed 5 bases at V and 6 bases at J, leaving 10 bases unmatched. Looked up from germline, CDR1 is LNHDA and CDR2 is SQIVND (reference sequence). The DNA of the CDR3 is TGTGCCAGTAGTCCACGGACAGGTCGGTTCGAGCAGTACTTC. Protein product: CASSPRTGRFEQYF.

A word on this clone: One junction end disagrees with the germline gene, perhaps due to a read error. CDR3 region: CASSSGGGNPEAFF. The CDR3 coding sequence is TGTGCCAGCAGTTCAGGAGGGGGGAACCCTGAAGCTTTCTTT. This rearrangement joins TRBV27 to TRBJ1-1; D may be TRBD1 (6 bases). The CDR3 loop spans 14 amino acids. Per germline, CDR1 MNHEY and CDR2 SMNVEV (reference sequence).

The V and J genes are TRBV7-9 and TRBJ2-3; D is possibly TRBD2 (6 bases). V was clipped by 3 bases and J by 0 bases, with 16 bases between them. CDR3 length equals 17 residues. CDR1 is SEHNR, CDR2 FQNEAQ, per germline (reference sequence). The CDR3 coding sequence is TGTGCCAGCAGCTTGGCGGGGACCATTACTAGCACAGATACGCAGTATTTT. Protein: CASSLAGTITSTDTQYF. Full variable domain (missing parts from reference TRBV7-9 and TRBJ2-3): DTGVSQNPRHKITKRGQNVTFRCDPISEHNRLYWYRQTLGQGPEFLTYFQNEAQLEKSRLLSDRFSAERPKGSFSTLEIQRTEQGDSAMYLCASSLAGTITSTDTQYFGPGTRLTVL.

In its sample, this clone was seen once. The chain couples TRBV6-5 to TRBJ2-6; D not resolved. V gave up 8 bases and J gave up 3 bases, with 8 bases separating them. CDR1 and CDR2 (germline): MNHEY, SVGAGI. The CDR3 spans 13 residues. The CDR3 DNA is TGTGCCAGCTCCGACGATGGGGCCAACGTCCTGACTTTC. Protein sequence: CASSDDGANVLTF.

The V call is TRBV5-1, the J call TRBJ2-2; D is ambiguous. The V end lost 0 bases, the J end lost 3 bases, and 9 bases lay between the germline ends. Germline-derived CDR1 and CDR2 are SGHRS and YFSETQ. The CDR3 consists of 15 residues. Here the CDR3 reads CASSLVGFDTGELFF. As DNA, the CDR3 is TGCGCCAGCAGCTTGGTGGGGTTTGACACCGGGGAGCTGTTTTTT.

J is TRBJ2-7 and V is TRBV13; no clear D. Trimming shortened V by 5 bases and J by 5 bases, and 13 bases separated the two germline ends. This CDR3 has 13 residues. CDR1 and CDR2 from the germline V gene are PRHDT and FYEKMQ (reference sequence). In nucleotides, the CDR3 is TGTGCCAGCAGCCCGCTATTCCCCCACGAGCAGTACTTC. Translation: CASSPLFPHEQYF.

The CDR3 spells CASSVGGTSGTGGELFF. The CDR3 region has the DNA TGTGCCAGCAGCGTAGGTGGGACTAGCGGGACAGGCGGGGAGCTGTTTTTT. The chain recombines TRBV9 with TRBJ2-2, with 13 bases identical to TRBD2. This CDR3 comprises 17 residues. The germline CDR1 and CDR2 sequences are SGDLS and YYNGEE. With V trimmed by 0 bases and J by 7 bases, 6 bases remained unmatched.

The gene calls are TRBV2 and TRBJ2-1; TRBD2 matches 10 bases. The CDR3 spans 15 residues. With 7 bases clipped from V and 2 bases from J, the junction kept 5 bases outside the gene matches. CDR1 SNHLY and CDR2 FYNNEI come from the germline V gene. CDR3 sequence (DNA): TGTGCCAGCAAGGAGCGGGAGGGCACCTACAATGAGCAGTTCTTC. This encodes CASKEREGTYNEQFF.

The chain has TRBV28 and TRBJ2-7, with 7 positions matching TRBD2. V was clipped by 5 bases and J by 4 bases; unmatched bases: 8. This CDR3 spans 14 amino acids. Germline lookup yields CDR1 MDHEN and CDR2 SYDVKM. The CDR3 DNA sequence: TGTGCCAGCAGTCGTAGCGGGTTACTTTACGAGCAGTACTTC. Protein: CASSRSGLLYEQYF.